This TCR beta chain was identified during a study of cytomegalovirus exposure and HLA in healthy donors. Primers included in the PCR were 60 Vbeta and 13 Jbeta primers. Method: immunoSEQ multiplex PCR; TCRdb's copy keeps in-frame clones and lacks some. Here the sample table reports 65,000 to 85,000 clones. The CDR3 sequence is 16 residues long. The germline CDR1 and CDR2 sequences are MNHEY and SMNVEV (reference sequence). V lost 8 bases and J 4 bases, leaving 20 bases between the germline ends. The chain has TRBV27 and TRBJ2-2; possibly TRBD2 for D (5 bases). This TCR was recovered from a woman aged 55-70 years in good health and CMV-seronegative. The specimen was PBMCs. DNA for the CDR3: TGTGCCAGCTCGTTGGCCAGCGGCATGGGCACCGGGGAGCTGTTTTTT. It specifies CASSLASGMGTGELFF.